Each of the 19 T cell receptor beta chains below was sequenced from the same sample in a study of PD-1 blockade in classical Hodgkin lymphoma. Stated time point: cycle 4 day 1 (C4D1), after 6 weeks of nivolumab. Relapses following autologous stem cell transplantation were seen in all patients, with brentuximab vedotin exposure varying. Profiled with immunoSEQ multiplex PCR; TCRdb holds only in-frame clones, not every one. The sample records about 64,000 clones, 75% to 95% being singletons. Sequenced material: peripheral blood mononuclear cells (PBMCs), taken before the fourth cycle of nivolumab. Every receptor here comes from a human donor with classical Hodgkin lymphoma.

This clone was seen only once. This chain joins TRBV21-1 and TRBJ2-7; the table's D call, TRBD1, has no DNA check behind it. TRBV21-1 is reported as a pseudogene. This CDR3 has 14 residues. The CDR3 DNA follows: TGTGCCAGCCCCCGACAGGGGGGCGCCTACGAGCAGTACTTC. Protein: CASPRQGGAYEQYF.

DNA for the CDR3: TGTGCCAGCAGTGTGAGGGGGCCGGAAGATACGCAGTATTTT. Amino acids: CASSVRGPEDTQYF. V is TRBV6-1 and J is TRBJ2-3; 7 bases match TRBD1. The trim removed 4 bases at V and 5 bases at J, leaving 6 bases unmatched. Germline loops: CDR1 MNHNS, CDR2 SASEGT. There are 14 residues in the CDR3.

The V gene is TRBV15, the J gene TRBJ1-4, with no clear D. Germline assignment: CDR1 LNHNV and CDR2 YYDKDF (reference sequence). CDR3 length: 14 residues. The V end lost 5 bases, the J end lost 8 bases, and 15 bases lay between the germline ends. CDR3 nucleotide sequence: TGTGCCACCAGCGGCGGATCTGGGGAAGAAAAACTGTTTTTT. Protein sequence: CATSGGSGEEKLFF. The complete variable domain, with remaining parts taken from reference TRBV15 and TRBJ1-4, reads DAMVIQNPRYQVTQFGKPVTLSCSQTLNHNVMYWYQQKSSQAPKLLFHYYDKDFNNEADTPDNFQSRRPNTSFCFLDIRSPGLGDTAMYLCATSGGSGEEKLFFGSGTQLSVL.

The chain links TRBV19 to TRBJ2-3; 8 bases agree with TRBD1. This CDR3 is built from 15 residues. Germline V gene sequence: CDR1 LNHDA, CDR2 SQIVND (reference sequence). Unmatched junction bases numbered 5, after V lost 4 bases and J lost 2 bases. The DNA of the CDR3 is TGTGCCAGTAGTACGGGGACAGGAGTCACAGATACGCAGTATTTT. Protein product: CASSTGTGVTDTQYF.

This chain uses TRBV5-1 with TRBJ1-2; tentative D call: TRBD1 (5 bases). V gave up 5 bases and J gave up 8 bases, with 25 bases separating them. The CDR3 loop spans 16 amino acids. The germline gives CDR1 SGHRS, CDR2 YFSETQ. As DNA, the CDR3 is TGCGCCAGCAGTCAGGGCGTTCAGGGAAGTCAGCGCGGCTACACCTTC. This translates into CASSQGVQGSQRGYTF.

This clone was counted a single time. The rearrangement uses TRBV18 and TRBJ1-1; the D gene is possibly TRBD1 (5 bases). The V gene lost 5 bases and the J gene lost 4 bases, with 17 bases spanning the gap. The CDR3 runs 15 residues. Germline assignment: CDR1 KGHSH and CDR2 LQKENI. The DNA for the CDR3 is TGTGCCAGCTCATTGGACACTTCCTTGTCCACTGAAGCTTTCTTT. Its protein product is CASSLDTSLSTEAFF.

The chain has TRBV4-1 and TRBJ2-3; D is unresolved. Per the germline V gene, CDR1 is MGHRA and CDR2 is YSYEKL. The CDR3 is made up of 12 amino acids. The germline V and J ends were trimmed by 1 base and 4 bases, with 3 bases remaining between them. In DNA, the CDR3 is TGCGCCAGCAGCCAAGCACCAGATACGCAGTATTTT. This sequence encodes CASSQAPDTQYF.

The rearrangement uses TRBV30 and TRBJ2-3; TRBD2 might be the D (6 bases). V was clipped by 3 bases and J by 6 bases, with 10 bases between them. The CDR3 is made up of 12 amino acids. CDR1 GTSNPN and CDR2 SVGIG come from the germline V gene (reference sequence). Written as DNA, the CDR3 is TGTGCCTGGAGGGAACTAGCTGATACGCAGTATTTT. Translating it yields CAWRELADTQYF.

The chain joins TRBV2 to TRBJ1-5; D remains ambiguous. CDR1 and CDR2 from the germline V gene are SNHLY and FYNNEI. The CDR3 extends over 15 amino acids. V lost 0 bases, J lost 3 bases, and 9 bases lay in between. CDR3 in DNA: TGTGCCAGCAGTGAAGCGCGTGGGGTCAATCAGCCCCAGCATTTT. Its translation: CASSEARGVNQPQHF.

The gene calls are TRBV4-2 and TRBJ1-6, with D possibly being TRBD1 (5 bases). V was shortened by 5 bases and J by 9 bases, with 11 bases between the two germline ends. The CDR3 sequence is 13 residues long. Germline V lookup: CDR1 LGHNA, CDR2 YNFKEQ. The CDR3 loop reads CASSSDQGSPLHF. In nucleotides, the CDR3 is TGTGCCAGCAGCAGCGACCAGGGTTCACCCCTCCACTTT.

The chain combines TRBV30 with TRBJ1-3, with TRBD1 as a possible D gene (5 bases). In germline, CDR1 is GTSNPN, CDR2 SVGIG (reference sequence). CDR3 length: 13 amino acids. Trimming cost V 4 bases and J 2 bases, with 9 bases left between them. The CDR3 nucleotides are TGTGCCTGGAACGGGGGAGCTGGAAACACCATATATTTT. It yields the protein CAWNGGAGNTIYF.

V is TRBV6-1 and J is TRBJ1-5, with 8 nucleotides matching TRBD1. The germline V gene has CDR1 MNHNS and CDR2 SASEGT. The CDR3 totals 16 residues. The V and J ends lost 4 bases and 2 bases, in that order; junction bases with no gene match: 7. Here the CDR3 reads CASSARQGKGNQPQHF. In DNA, the CDR3 is TGTGCCAGCAGTGCAAGACAGGGGAAGGGCAATCAGCCCCAGCATTTT.

The gene calls are TRBV7-3 and TRBJ2-2; TRBD2 matches 8 bases. V gave up 1 base and J gave up 4 bases; unmatched junction bases: 5. Germline V lookup: CDR1 SGHTA, CDR2 FQGTGA. The CDR3 totals 16 residues. The CDR3 sequence is CASSLKGTSGTGELFF. The CDR3 DNA follows: TGTGCCAGCAGCTTAAAGGGAACTAGCGGCACCGGGGAGCTGTTTTTT.

This rearrangement joins TRBV10-3 to TRBJ1-5, with 9 bases lining up with TRBD1. This CDR3 has 15 residues. Trimming at V came to 6 bases and at J to 7 bases, leaving 10 bases not matched to a gene. Germline assignment: CDR1 ENHRY and CDR2 SYGVKD. In nucleotides, the CDR3 is TGTGCCATCAGCGCGGACAGGGGACTTCCCCAGCCCCAGCATTTT. This codes for CAISADRGLPQPQHF.

This chain links TRBV5-4 with TRBJ2-1; D perhaps matches TRBD2 (5 bases). Germline V gene data show CDR1 as SGHNT and CDR2 as YYREEE (reference sequence). The CDR3 sequence is 13 residues long. Trimming stripped 2 bases from V and 4 bases from J, with 7 bases between. The CDR3 nucleotides are TGTGCCAGCAGCTTCACTAGATACAATGAGCAGTTCTTC. Protein: CASSFTRYNEQFF. The entire variable domain, with the rest obtained from reference TRBV5-4 and TRBJ2-1, is as follows: ETGVTQSPTHLIKTRGQQVTLRCSSQSGHNTVSWYQQALGQGPQFIFQYYREEENGRGNFPPRFSGLQFPNYSSELNVNALELDDSALYLCASSFTRYNEQFFGPGTRLTVL.

The V call is TRBV6-5, the J call TRBJ1-1, with a weak D call TRBD1 (5 bases). With 5 bases removed from V and 6 bases from J, the gap between germline ends came to 13 bases. The germline gives CDR1 MNHEY, CDR2 SVGAGI. The CDR3 has 13 amino acids. CDR3 DNA: TGTGCCAGCAGTCAAGGGACCAACTCTGAAGCTTTCTTT. Translation gives CASSQGTNSEAFF.

J is TRBJ1-1 and V is TRBV19; D uncertain. The CDR3 is made up of 13 amino acids. The germline CDR1 and CDR2 sequences are LNHDA and SQIVND (reference sequence). Trimming shortened V by 5 bases and J by 10 bases, and 17 bases separated the two germline ends. The CDR3 region is CASSRLEGAGAFF. The DNA for the CDR3 is TGTGCCAGTAGTCGGTTGGAGGGAGCTGGAGCTTTCTTT.

The V and J genes are TRBV19 and TRBJ1-1; the match to TRBD1 covers 10 bases. The germline gives CDR1 LNHDA, CDR2 SQIVND (reference sequence). V lost 6 bases and J lost 4; bases outside the gene matches: 5. The CDR3 is 14 residues long. The chain's CDR3 is CASSKTGGRTEAFF. CDR3 DNA sequence: TGTGCCAGTAGCAAGACAGGGGGCCGCACTGAAGCTTTCTTT.

The rearrangement links TRBV2 to TRBJ2-5, with D perhaps matching TRBD1 (6 bases). The DNA end is more similar to TRBJ2-7, so the J call may be wrong. The germline gives CDR1 SNHLY, CDR2 FYNNEI. The CDR3 is 16 residues long. The chain's CDR3 is CASSDVERGGSYEQYF. The CDR3 DNA is TGTGCCAGCAGTGACGTAGAGAGAGGGGGCTCCTACGAGCAGTACTTC.